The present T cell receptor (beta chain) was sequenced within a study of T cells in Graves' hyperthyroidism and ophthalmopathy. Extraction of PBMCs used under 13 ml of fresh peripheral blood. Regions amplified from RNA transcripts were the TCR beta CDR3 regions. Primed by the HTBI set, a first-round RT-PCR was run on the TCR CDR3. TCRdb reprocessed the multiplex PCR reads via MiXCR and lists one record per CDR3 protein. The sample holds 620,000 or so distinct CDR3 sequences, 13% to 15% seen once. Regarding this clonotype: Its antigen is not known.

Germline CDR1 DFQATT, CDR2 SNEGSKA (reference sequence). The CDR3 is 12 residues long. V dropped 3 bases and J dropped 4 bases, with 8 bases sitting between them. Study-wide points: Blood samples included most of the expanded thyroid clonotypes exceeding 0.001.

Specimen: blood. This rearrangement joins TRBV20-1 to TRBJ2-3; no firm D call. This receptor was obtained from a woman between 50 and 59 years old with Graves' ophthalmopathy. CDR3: CSARRPSDTQYF. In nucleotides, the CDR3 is TGCAGTGCTAGGCGACCGTCAGATACGCAGTATTTT.